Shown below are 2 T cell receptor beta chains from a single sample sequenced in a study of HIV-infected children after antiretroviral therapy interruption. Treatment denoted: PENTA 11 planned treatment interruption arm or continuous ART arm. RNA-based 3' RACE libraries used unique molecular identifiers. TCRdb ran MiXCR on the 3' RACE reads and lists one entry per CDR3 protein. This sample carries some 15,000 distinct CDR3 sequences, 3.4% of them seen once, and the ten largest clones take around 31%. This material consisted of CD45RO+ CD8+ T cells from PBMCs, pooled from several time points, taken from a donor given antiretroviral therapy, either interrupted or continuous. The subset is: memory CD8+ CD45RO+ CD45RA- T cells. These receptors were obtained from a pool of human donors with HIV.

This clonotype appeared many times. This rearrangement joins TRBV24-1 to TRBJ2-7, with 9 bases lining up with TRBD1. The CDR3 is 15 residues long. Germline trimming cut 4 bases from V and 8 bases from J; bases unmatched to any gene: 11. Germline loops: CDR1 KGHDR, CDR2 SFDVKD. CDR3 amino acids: CATSDTGTGKEKQYF. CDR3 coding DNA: TGTGCCACCAGTGACACCGGGACAGGGAAGGAAAAGCAGTACTTC.

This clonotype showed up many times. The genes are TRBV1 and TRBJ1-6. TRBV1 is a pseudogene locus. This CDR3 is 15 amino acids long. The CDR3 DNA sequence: TGCACCAGCAGCCAAGAAGGAGGCTATAATTCACCCCTCCACTTT. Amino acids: CTSSQEGGYNSPLHF.